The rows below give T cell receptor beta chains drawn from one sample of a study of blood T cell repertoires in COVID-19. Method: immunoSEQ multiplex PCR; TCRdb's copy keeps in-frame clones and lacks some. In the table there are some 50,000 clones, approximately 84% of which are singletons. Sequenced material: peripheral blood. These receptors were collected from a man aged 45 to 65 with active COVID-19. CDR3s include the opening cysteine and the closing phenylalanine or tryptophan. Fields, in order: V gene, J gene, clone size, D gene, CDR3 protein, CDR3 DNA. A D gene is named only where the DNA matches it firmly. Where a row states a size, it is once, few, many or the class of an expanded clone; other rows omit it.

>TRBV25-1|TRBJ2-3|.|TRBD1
CASSQGQGLTDTQYF
TGTGCCAGCAGTCAGGGACAGGGGCTCACAGATACGCAGTATTTT
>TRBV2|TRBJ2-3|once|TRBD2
CASSLAGRTDTQYF
TGTGCCAGCAGCTTAGCGGGGCGGACAGATACGCAGTATTTT
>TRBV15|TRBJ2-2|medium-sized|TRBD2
CATSRERTSGNPVANTGELFF
TGTGCCACCAGCCGAGAGAGGACTAGCGGGAACCCTGTGGCGAACACCGGGGAGCTGTTTTTT
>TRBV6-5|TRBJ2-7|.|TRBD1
CASSIRDRFYEQYF
TGTGCCAGCAGTATTCGGGACAGGTTCTACGAGCAGTACTTC
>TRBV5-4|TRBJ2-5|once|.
CASSLAGRGAQETQYF
TGTGCCAGCAGCTTGGCCGGACGGGGGGCACAAGAGACCCAGTACTTC
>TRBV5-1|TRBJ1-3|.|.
CASSESSSGNTIYF
TGCGCCAGCAGCGAGTCTAGCTCTGGAAACACCATATATTTT
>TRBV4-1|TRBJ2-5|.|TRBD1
CASSQPGQHQETQYF
TGCGCCAGCAGCCAACCGGGACAGCACCAAGAGACCCAGTACTTC
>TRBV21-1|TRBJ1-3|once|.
CASSKAGTGENTIYF
TGTGCCAGCAGCAAAGCAGGGACAGGAGAAAACACCATATATTTT
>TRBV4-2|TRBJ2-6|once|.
CASSQGGGALSGANVLTF
TGTGCCAGCAGCCAAGGAGGCGGGGCCCTCTCTGGGGCCAACGTCCTGACTTTC
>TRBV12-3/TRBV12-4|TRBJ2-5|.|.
CASGGGIETQYF
TGTGCCAGCGGGGGGGGCATAGAGACCCAGTACTTC
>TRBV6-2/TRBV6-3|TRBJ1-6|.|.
CASSPNFGSPLHF
TGTGCCAGCAGCCCAAATTTCGGGTCACCCCTCCACTTT
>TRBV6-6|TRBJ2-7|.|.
CASSIHGGQSYEQYF
TGTGCCAGCAGTATTCACGGAGGGCAATCCTACGAGCAGTACTTC
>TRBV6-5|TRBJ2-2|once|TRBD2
CASRRERGTGELFF
TGTGCCAGCCGCCGTGAGCGGGGGACCGGGGAGCTGTTTTTT
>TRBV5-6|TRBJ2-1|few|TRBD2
CASSLGGSEQFF
TGTGCCAGCAGCCTCGGGGGGAGTGAGCAGTTCTTC
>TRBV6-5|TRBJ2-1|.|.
CASSYSGGGNHNEQFF
TGTGCCAGCAGTTACTCGGGGGGGGGCAACCACAATGAGCAGTTCTTC
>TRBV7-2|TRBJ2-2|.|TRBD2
CASSRTGGYTGELFF
TGTGCCAGCAGCAGGACGGGGGGGTACACCGGGGAGCTGTTTTTT
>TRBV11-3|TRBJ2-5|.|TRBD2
CASSSSSGGAKTQYF
TGTGCCAGCAGCTCCTCTAGCGGGGGGGCAAAGACCCAGTACTTC
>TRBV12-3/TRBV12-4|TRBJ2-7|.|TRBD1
CASRGDSPWQYF
TGTGCCAGCAGGGGGGACAGCCCTTGGCAGTACTTC
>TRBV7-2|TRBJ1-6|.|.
CASSFEPRSSYNSPLHF
TGTGCCAGCAGCTTCGAGCCTCGGAGCTCCTATAATTCACCCCTCCACTTT
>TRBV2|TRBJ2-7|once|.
CASSDPRDYEQYF
TGTGCCAGCAGTGACCCCCGGGACTACGAGCAGTACTTC
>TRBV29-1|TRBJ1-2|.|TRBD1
CSVQTGGEYGYTF
TGCAGCGTTCAAACAGGGGGGGAATATGGCTACACCTTC
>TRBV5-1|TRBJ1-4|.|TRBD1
CASSSTGVDEKLFF
TGCGCCAGCAGCTCGACAGGGGTTGATGAAAAACTGTTTTTT
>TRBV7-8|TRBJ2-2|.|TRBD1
CASSLRGGGQGAWTGELFF
TGTGCCAGCAGCCTTAGGGGTGGGGGACAGGGGGCTTGGACCGGGGAGCTGTTTTTT
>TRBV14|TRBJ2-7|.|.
CASSQRLGQGNYEQYF
TGTGCCAGCAGCCAAAGGTTGGGGCAGGGTAATTACGAGCAGTACTTC
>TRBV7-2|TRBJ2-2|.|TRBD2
CASSLWSGGHTGELFF
TGTGCCAGCAGCTTATGGAGCGGGGGACACACCGGGGAGCTGTTTTTT
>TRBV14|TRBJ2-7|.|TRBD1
CASSRDRNSYEQYF
TGTGCCAGCAGTCGGGACAGAAACTCCTACGAGCAGTACTTC
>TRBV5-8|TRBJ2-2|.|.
CASSLGGGTGELFF
TGTGCCAGCAGCTTAGGGGGGGGCACCGGGGAGCTGTTTTTT
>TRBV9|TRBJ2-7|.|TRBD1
CASSPGQGFGEQYF
TGTGCCAGCAGCCCGGGACAGGGGTTCGGCGAGCAGTACTTC
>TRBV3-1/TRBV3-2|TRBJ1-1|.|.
CASSQEGQGNTEAFF
TGTGCCAGCAGCCAAGAAGGGCAGGGGAACACTGAAGCTTTCTTT
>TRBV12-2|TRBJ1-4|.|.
CASRLRGPGGDEKLFF
TGTGCAAGTCGCTTGCGTGGACCCGGAGGTGACGAAAAACTGTTTTTT
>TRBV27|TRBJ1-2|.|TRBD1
CASSVQGAGGGYTF
TGTGCCAGCAGTGTACAGGGGGCAGGGGGGGGCTACACCTTC
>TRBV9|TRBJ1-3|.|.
CASSLSGNTIYF
TGTGCCAGCAGCCTGTCTGGAAACACCATATATTTT
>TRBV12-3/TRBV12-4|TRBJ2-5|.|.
CASRGEETQYF
TGTGCCAGCAGAGGGGAAGAGACCCAGTACTTC
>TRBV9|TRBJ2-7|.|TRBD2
CASSVGLYGGAYEQYF
TGTGCCAGCAGCGTCGGCCTTTACGGGGGGGCTTACGAGCAGTACTTC
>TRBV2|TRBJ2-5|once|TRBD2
CASRSGLGGLTQYF
TGTGCCAGCAGGTCTGGACTAGGAGGTTTGACCCAGTACTTC
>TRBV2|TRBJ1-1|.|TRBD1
CASIGGGDRPEEAFF
TGTGCCAGCATCGGAGGGGGCGACAGACCGGAGGAAGCTTTCTTT
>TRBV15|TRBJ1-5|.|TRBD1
CATSREGTGNQPQHF
TGTGCCACCAGCAGAGAAGGGACAGGCAATCAGCCCCAGCATTTT
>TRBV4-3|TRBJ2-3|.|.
CASSQATLSTADTQYF
TGCGCCAGCAGCCAAGCGACACTCTCAACAGCAGATACGCAGTATTTT
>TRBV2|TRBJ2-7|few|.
CASSEAQFRFDRYYEQYF
TGTGCCAGCAGTGAAGCGCAATTCAGGTTCGACAGGTACTACGAGCAGTACTTC
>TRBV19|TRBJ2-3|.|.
CASSIEGHDARRDF
TGTGCCAGTAGTATAGAGGGTCACGACGCCCGCAGGGATTTT
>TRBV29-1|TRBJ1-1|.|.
CSARGNIEAFF
TGCAGCGCGCGGGGAAATATAGAAGCTTTCTTT
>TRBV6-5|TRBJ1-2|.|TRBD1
CASSYGQGGGYTF
TGTGCCAGCAGTTACGGTCAGGGGGGCGGCTACACCTTC